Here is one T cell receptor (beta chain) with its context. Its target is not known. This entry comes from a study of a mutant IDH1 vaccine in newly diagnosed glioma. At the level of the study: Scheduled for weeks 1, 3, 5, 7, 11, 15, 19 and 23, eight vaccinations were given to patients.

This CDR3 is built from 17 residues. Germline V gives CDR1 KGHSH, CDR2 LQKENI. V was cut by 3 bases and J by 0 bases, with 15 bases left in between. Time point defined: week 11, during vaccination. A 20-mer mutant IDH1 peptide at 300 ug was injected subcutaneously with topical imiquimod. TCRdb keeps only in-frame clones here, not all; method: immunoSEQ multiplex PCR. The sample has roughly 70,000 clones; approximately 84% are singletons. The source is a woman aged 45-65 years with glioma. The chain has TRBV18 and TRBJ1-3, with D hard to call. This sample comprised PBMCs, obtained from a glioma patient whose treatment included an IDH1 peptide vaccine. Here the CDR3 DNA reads TGTGCCAGCTCACCTAACGCCGCCCATAGCTCTGGAAACACCATATATTTT. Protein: CASSPNAAHSSGNTIYF.